Following are 15 T cell receptor beta chains from one sample sequenced in a study of blood T cell repertoires in COVID-19. This table comes from immunoSEQ multiplex PCR, and its TCRdb copy is limited to in-frame clones, with some not included. The repertoire holds roughly 400,000 clones, with 70% to 90% as singletons. Sequencing was done on a sample of PBMCs or T cells enriched from blood (not recorded which). These receptor sequences come from a woman between 18 and 29 years old who had been exposed to COVID-19.

The chain carries TRBV29-1 and TRBJ2-1; 16 bases fit TRBD2. The CDR3 is made up of 18 amino acids. With V trimmed by 1 base and J by 2 bases, 5 bases remained unmatched. Germline CDR1 is SQVTM and CDR2 is ANQGSEA. The CDR3 nucleotides are TGCAGCGTTGAAGCGGGACTAGCGGGGGGGACTCCCTACAATGAGCAGTTCTTC. This encodes CSVEAGLAGGTPYNEQFF.

This sequence joins TRBV24-1 and TRBJ2-3; D is possibly TRBD1 (6 bases). The CDR3 is made up of 15 amino acids. Germline V gene lookup returns CDR1 KGHDR and CDR2 SFDVKD. The V end lost 7 bases, the J end lost 0 bases, and 13 bases lay between the germline ends. In DNA form, the CDR3 reads TGTGCCACCAGCTCAACAGGGTCCAGCACAGATACGCAGTATTTT. Protein: CATSSTGSSTDTQYF.

J is TRBJ1-2 and V is TRBV19; unclear D gene. The V gene's germline CDR1 is LNHDA and CDR2 SQIVND (reference sequence). The CDR3 covers 14 residues. Deletions cut 8 bases from V and 0 bases from J, with 13 bases between. The CDR3 reads CASQSREANYGYTF. CDR3 coding DNA: TGTGCCAGTCAAAGCCGCGAGGCTAACTATGGCTACACCTTC. The complete variable domain, with remaining parts taken from reference TRBV19 and TRBJ1-2, reads DGGITQSPKYLFRKEGQNVTLSCEQNLNHDAMYWYRQDPGQGLRLIYYSQIVNDFQKGDIAEGYSVSREKKESFPLTVTSAQKNPTAFYLCASQSREANYGYTFGSGTRLTVV.

This chain uses TRBV3-1 (or the pseudogene TRBV3-2) with TRBJ2-7; 11 positions match TRBD1. The CDR3 sequence is 18 residues long. The V gene's germline CDR1 is LGHDT and CDR2 YNNKEL (reference sequence). Trimming removed 4 bases from V and 2 bases from J; junction bases left unmatched: 13. The CDR3 region is CASSPNLRPGQGAYEQYF. The CDR3 DNA reads TGTGCCAGCAGCCCAAACCTACGCCCGGGACAGGGGGCCTACGAGCAGTACTTC.

The gene calls are TRBV11-2 and TRBJ2-5; TRBD1 matches 7 bases. The length of the CDR3 is 14 residues. Germline-derived CDR1 and CDR2 are SGHAT and FQNNGV. The trim removed 4 bases at V and 5 bases at J, leaving 7 bases unmatched. The CDR3 is CASSSNRGRETQYF. DNA for the CDR3: TGTGCCAGCAGCTCGAACAGGGGTAGGGAGACCCAGTACTTC.

This rearrangement joins TRBV5-6 to TRBJ1-1; 8 bases agree with TRBD1. This CDR3 comprises 14 residues. Unmatched junction bases numbered 3, after V lost 5 bases and J lost 0 bases. Germline CDR1 and CDR2: SGHDT and YYEEEE. Here the CDR3 reads CASRTGGMNTEAFF. The CDR3 DNA follows: TGTGCCAGCAGAACAGGGGGGATGAACACTGAAGCTTTCTTT.

The count of this clone is one. The rearrangement joins TRBV27 to TRBJ2-7, with unresolved D. The germline V gene has CDR1 MNHEY and CDR2 SMNVEV (reference sequence). The CDR3 loop spans 14 amino acids. Trimming shortened V by 0 bases and J by 2 bases, and 8 bases separated the two germline ends. The CDR3 DNA is TGTGCCAGCAGTTTATCAGTACTCACCTACGAGCAGTACTTC. Its translation: CASSLSVLTYEQYF.

V gene TRBV9 combines with J gene TRBJ2-1; D may be TRBD2 (6 bases). There are 14 residues in the CDR3. Germline V gives CDR1 SGDLS, CDR2 YYNGEE. The ends were cut back, 0 bases at V and 6 bases at J, with 10 bases in the middle. The CDR3 sequence is CASSVATSLNEQFF. The CDR3 DNA is TGTGCCAGCAGCGTAGCTACTAGCCTCAATGAGCAGTTCTTC. The variable domain in full, completed from reference TRBV9 and TRBJ2-1, reads DSGVTQTPKHLITATGQRVTLRCSPRSGDLSVYWYQQSLDQGLQFLIQYYNGEERAKGNILERFSAQQFPDLHSELNLSSLELGDSALYFCASSVATSLNEQFFGPGTRLTVL.

The chain links TRBV4-2 to TRBJ1-2; no firm D call. The CDR3 contains 14 residues. V shed 3 bases and J shed 6 bases, with 14 bases lying between them. Germline CDR1 reads LGHNA; CDR2 reads YNFKEQ. CDR3 protein: CASSHDRGEDGYTF. CDR3 nucleotide sequence: TGTGCCAGCAGCCACGATCGCGGGGAGGATGGCTACACCTTC.

This clone has only one observation. The V call is TRBV6-2 or TRBV6-3, the J call TRBJ2-7; D may be TRBD1 (6 bases). The CDR3 length is 16 residues. Deletions cut 6 bases from V and 2 bases from J, with 20 bases between. The germline V gene has CDR1 MNHEY and CDR2 SVGEGT. CDR3 residues: CASRYPRQGTTYEQYF. The CDR3 nucleotides read TGTGCCAGCAGATACCCCAGGCAGGGGACAACCTACGAGCAGTACTTC.

In its sample, this clone was seen once. The rearrangement uses TRBV6-5 and TRBJ1-2; possibly TRBD1 for D (5 bases). Germline V gene sequence: CDR1 MNHEY, CDR2 SVGAGI. The CDR3 is 14 residues long. Trimming pared 6 bases from V and 4 bases from J, leaving 15 bases between. CDR3 in DNA: TGTGCCAGCAGACCCCCAGCGGGGCCCTATGGCTACACCTTC. Translation gives CASRPPAGPYGYTF.

The chain links TRBV6-5 to TRBJ2-3, with D possibly being TRBD1 (6 bases). Germline CDR1 and CDR2: MNHEY and SVGAGI. The ends were cut back, 0 bases at V and 1 base at J, with 11 bases in the middle. The CDR3 totals 16 residues. The CDR3 region is CASSYSWAGGTDTQYF. CDR3 DNA: TGTGCCAGCAGTTACTCCTGGGCAGGGGGCACAGATACGCAGTATTTT.

With respect to this clone: The same CDR3 also results from other DNA sequences found in this sample. The DNA of the CDR3 is TGTGCCAGCAGCCTAACAGGGAACACTGAAGCTTTCTTT. Translating it yields CASSLTGNTEAFF. The chain combines TRBV7-2 with TRBJ1-1; possible D gene TRBD1, 5 bases. V gave up 5 bases and J gave up 1 base, with 8 bases separating them. CDR3 length equals 13 residues. Germline V gives CDR1 SGHTA, CDR2 FQGNSA.

The chain joins TRBV27 to TRBJ2-3, with unresolved D. The ends were cut back, 5 bases at V and 11 bases at J, with 11 bases in the middle. Germline V lookup: CDR1 MNHEY, CDR2 SMNVEV (reference sequence). The CDR3 runs to 11 residues. CDR3 in DNA: TGTGCCAGCAGTCACTATGAAGAGCAGTATTTT. Translated, it gives CASSHYEEQYF.

The rearrangement links TRBV10-3 to TRBJ2-1, with 15 bases that match TRBD2. V shed 4 bases and J 7 bases; nucleotides not matched to a gene: 5. Germline assignment: CDR1 ENHRY and CDR2 SYGVKD. The CDR3 is 16 residues long. The CDR3 protein is CAISGGGLAGGNEQFF. CDR3 nucleotides: TGTGCCATCAGTGGAGGGGGACTAGCGGGAGGAAATGAGCAGTTCTTC.